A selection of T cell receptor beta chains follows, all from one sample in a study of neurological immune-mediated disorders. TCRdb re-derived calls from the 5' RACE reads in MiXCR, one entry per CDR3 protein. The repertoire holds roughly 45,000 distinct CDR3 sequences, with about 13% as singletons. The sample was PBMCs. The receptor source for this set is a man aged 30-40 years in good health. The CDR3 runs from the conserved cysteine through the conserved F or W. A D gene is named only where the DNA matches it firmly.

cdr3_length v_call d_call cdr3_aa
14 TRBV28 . CASSLASSYNEQFF
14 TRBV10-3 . CATRETINTGELFF
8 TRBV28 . CASRNYTF
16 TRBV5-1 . CASSFGTAGAVDTQYF
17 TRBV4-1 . CASSQDERSLGNQPQHF
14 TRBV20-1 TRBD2 CSATRDYPYNEQFF
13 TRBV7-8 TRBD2 CASSAGLYNEQFF
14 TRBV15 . CATSRNDITVGYTF
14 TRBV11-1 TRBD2 CASSPDGGIETQYF
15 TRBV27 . CASKTFDSNTGELFF
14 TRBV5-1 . CASSLAGGRDGYTF
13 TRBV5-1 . CASSVAATYEQYF
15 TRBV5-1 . CASSLVAGSNEKLFF
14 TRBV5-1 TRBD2 CASSLHRTSGRQFF
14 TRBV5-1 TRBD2 CASSLGTSGNEQFF
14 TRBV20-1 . CSARTLSSYNEQFF
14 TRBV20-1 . CSASGSPDNYGYTF
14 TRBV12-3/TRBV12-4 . CASSLGAGSEKLFF
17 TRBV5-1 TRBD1 CASRPGTGGTNTGELFF
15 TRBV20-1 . CSARILGRDNQPQHF
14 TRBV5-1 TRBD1 CASSLTGGFETQYF
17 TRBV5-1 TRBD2 CASSSSSSGSSYNEQFF
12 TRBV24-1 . CATSEVGIEQYF
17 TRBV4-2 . CASSQDSVHSSDDEQFF
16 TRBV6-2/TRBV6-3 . CASSYIRDTYSREQYF
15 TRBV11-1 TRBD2 CASSLGTSIYNEQFF
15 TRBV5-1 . CASSLAGHDTGELFF
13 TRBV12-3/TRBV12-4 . CASSISVPDTQYF
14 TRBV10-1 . CASSESRSTDTQYF
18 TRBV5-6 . CASSLDVGGLDFAGELFF
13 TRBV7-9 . CASSLEGMNIQYF
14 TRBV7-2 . CASSRPARAETQYF
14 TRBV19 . CASSMQGMAYEQYF
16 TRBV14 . CASSQGRSRTYDEAFF
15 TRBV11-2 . CASTQGRSGANVLTF
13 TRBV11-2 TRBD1 CASRSDQGVEQYF
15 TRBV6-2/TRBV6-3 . CASSPIPDRSGGYTF
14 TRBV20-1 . CSAPELGVGEKLFF
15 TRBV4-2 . CASSQESSGANVLTF
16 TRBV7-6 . CASSEGGGLGKNIQYF
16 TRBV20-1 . CSARLMWLPIQETQYF
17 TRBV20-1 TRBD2 CSARDWGTSGTGNEQFF
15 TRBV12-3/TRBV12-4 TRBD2 CASSPAGTSVNEQYF
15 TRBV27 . CASSPNPGPGTEAFF
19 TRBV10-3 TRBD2 CAISGGQGGLAGGYNEQFF
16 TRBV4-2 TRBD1 CASSQDGTGVYNEQFF
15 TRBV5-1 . CASSPVGDPNYVYTF
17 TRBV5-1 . CASSLPPATQFSYEQYF
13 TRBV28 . CASYEGVGNTIYF
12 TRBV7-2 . CASSSNRETQYF
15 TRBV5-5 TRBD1 CASSLGSGQGTSQYF
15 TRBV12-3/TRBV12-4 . CASSSGGPLRGTQYF